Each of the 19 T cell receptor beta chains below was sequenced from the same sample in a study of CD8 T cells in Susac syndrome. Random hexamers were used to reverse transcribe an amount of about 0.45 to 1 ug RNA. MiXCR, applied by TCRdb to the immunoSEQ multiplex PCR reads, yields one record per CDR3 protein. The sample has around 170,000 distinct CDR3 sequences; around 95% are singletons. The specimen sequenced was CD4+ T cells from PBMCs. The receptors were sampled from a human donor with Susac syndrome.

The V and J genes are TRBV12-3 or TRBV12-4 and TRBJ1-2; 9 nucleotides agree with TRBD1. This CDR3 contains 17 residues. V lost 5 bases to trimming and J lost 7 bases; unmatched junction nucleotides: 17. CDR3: CASSSTPPGQGYRGYTF. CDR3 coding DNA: TGTGCCAGCAGTAGCACACCTCCGGGACAGGGTTATCGTGGCTACACCTTC.

The CDR3 DNA reads as TGTGCCAGCAGCTACGCGGGACTAGCGGGGAACTACGAGCAGTACTTC. It translates to CASSYAGLAGNYEQYF. This chain links TRBV12-3 or TRBV12-4 with TRBJ2-7; the match to TRBD2 covers 13 bases. The CDR3 is 16 residues long. Germline trimming cut 6 bases from V and 3 bases from J; bases unmatched to any gene: 8.

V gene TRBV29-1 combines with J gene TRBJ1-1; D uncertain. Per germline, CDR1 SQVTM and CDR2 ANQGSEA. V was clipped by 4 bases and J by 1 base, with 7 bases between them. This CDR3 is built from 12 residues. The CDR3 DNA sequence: TGCAGCGTTGGTCAGCAGAACACTGAAGCTTTCTTT. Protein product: CSVGQQNTEAFF.

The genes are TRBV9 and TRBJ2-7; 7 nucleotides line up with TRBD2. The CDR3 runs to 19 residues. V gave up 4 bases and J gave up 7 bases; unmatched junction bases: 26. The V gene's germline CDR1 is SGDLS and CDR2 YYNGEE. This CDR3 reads CASSLGGLGSGSVLEEQYF. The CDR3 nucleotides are TGTGCCAGCAGCTTGGGGGGTTTAGGTAGCGGGTCGGTATTGGAAGAGCAGTACTTC.

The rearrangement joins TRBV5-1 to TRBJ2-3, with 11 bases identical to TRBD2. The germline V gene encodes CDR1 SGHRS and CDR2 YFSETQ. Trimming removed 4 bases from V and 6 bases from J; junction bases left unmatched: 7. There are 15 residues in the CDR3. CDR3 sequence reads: CASSTRLAGLDTQYF. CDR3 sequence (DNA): TGCGCCAGCAGCACCCGACTAGCGGGGTTGGATACGCAGTATTTT.

CDR3 sequence reads: CASSIMLAGRAEQYF. In DNA, the CDR3 is TGTGCCAGCAGTATCATGCTAGCGGGGCGAGCTGAGCAGTACTTC. The chain has TRBV7-6 and TRBJ2-7; 9 bases line up with TRBD2. This CDR3 has 15 residues. The J segment lost 7 bases and the V segment lost 6 bases, leaving 13 bases of the junction unmatched. Germline CDR1 is SGHVS and CDR2 is FNYEAQ.

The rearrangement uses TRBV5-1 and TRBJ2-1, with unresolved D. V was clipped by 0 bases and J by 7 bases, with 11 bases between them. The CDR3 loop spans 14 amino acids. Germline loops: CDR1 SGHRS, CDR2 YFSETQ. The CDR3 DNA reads TGCGCCAGCAGCTTGGATTCGTGGTCGAATGAGCAGTTCTTC. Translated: CASSLDSWSNEQFF.

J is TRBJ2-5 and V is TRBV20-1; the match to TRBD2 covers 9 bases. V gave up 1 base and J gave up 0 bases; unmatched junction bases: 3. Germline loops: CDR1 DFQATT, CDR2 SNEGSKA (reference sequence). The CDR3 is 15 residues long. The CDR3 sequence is CSARGLAEYQETQYF. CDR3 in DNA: TGCAGTGCTAGAGGACTAGCGGAGTACCAAGAGACCCAGTACTTC.

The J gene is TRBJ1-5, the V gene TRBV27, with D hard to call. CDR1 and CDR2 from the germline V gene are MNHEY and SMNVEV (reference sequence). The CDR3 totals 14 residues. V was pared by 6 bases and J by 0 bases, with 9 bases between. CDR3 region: CASRPIFSNQPQHF. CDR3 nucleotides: TGTGCCAGCAGACCAATATTTAGCAATCAGCCCCAGCATTTT.

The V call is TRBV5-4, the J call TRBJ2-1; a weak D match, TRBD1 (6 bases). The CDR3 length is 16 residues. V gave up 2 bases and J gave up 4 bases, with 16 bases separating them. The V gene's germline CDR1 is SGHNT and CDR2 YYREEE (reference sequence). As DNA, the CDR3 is TGTGCCAGCAGCTTTCCGAGCGGACAGCGATACAATGAGCAGTTCTTC. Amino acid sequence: CASSFPSGQRYNEQFF.

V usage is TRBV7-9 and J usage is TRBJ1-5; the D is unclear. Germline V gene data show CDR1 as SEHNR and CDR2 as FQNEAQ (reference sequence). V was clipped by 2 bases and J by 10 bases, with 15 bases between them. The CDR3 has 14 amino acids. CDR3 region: CASSLKGPHDPQHF. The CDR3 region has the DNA TGTGCCAGCAGCTTAAAAGGACCCCATGATCCCCAGCATTTT.

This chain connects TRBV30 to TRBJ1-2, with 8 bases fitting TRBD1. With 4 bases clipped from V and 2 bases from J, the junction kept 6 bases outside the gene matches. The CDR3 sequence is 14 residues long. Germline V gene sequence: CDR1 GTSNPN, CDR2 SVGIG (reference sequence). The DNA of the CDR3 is TGTGCCTGGATCCGGACAGGGTACAACTATGGCTACACCTTC. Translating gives CAWIRTGYNYGYTF.

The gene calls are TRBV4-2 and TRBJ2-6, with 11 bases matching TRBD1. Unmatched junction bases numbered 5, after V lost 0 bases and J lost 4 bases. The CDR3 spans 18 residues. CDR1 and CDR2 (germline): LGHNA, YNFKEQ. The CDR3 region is CASSQDGQGAGGANVLTF. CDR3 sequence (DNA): TGTGCCAGCAGCCAAGACGGACAGGGGGCGGGGGGGGCCAACGTCCTGACTTTC.

The CDR3 sequence is CASSIRQGEGSPLHF. The DNA of the CDR3 is TGTGCCAGCAGCATACGACAGGGGGAAGGTTCACCCCTCCACTTT. The chain has TRBV3-1 and TRBJ1-6; the match to TRBD1 covers 9 bases. V was clipped by 5 bases and J by 9 bases; unmatched bases: 8. This CDR3 comprises 15 residues. Germline loops: CDR1 LGHDT, CDR2 YNNKEL (reference sequence).

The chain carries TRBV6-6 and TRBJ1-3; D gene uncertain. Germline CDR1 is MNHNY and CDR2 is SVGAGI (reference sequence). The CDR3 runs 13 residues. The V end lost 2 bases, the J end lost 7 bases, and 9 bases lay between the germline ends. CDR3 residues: CASSYAGLNTIYF. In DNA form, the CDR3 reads TGTGCCAGCAGTTACGCGGGATTGAACACCATATATTTT.

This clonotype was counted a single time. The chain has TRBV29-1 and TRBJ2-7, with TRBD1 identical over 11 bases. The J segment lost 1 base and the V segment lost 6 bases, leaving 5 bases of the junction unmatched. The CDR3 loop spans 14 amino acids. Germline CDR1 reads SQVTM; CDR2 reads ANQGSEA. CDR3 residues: CSVGGQGVSYEQYF. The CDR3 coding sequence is TGCAGCGTGGGGGGACAGGGGGTTTCCTACGAGCAGTACTTC.

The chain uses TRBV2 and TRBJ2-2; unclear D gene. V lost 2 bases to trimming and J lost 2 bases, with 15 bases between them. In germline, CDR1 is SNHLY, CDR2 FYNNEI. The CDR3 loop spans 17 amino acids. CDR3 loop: CASSESEFPQNTGELFF. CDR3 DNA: TGTGCCAGCAGTGAATCAGAATTCCCCCAAAACACCGGGGAGCTGTTTTTT.

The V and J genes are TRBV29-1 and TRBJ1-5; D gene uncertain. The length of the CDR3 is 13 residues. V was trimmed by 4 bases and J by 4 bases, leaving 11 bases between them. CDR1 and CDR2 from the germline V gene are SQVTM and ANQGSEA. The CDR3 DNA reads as TGCAGCGTTGGCAGCGCATGGAATCAGCCCCAGCATTTT. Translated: CSVGSAWNQPQHF.

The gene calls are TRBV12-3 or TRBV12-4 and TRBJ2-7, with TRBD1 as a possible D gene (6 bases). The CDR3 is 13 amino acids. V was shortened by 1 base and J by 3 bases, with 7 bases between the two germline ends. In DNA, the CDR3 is TGTGCCAGCAGTTTAGGGACAGTCTACGAGCAGTACTTC. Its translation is CASSLGTVYEQYF.